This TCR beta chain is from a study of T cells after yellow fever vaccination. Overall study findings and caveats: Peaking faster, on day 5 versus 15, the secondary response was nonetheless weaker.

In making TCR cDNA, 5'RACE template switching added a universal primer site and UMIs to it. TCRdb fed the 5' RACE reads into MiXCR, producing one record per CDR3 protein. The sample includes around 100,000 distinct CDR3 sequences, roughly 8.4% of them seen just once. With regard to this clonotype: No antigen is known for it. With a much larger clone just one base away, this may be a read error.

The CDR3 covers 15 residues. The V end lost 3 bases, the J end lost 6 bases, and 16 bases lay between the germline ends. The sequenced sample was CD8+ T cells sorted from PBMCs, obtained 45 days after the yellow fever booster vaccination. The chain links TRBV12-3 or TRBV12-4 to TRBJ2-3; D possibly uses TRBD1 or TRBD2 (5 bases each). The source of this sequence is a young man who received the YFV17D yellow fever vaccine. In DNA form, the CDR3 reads TGTGCCAGCAGTTTTCTAGGGGACGTTCTTGATACGCAGTATTTT. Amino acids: CASSFLGDVLDTQYF.